These 28 T cell receptor beta chains came from one sample sequenced in a study of breast tumors, draining lymph nodes, adjacent tissues (dated by TCRdb to 2016 to 2017). Libraries were constructed by multiplex PCR. Sequencing took place on an Illumina HiSeq 2000. TCRdb reprocessing: public reads trimmed at Q25 with fastp, clones called with MiXCR, in-frame beta chains kept. Every entry covers one CDR3 protein and lists the most common genes and DNA from its rows. The sample has about 66,000 distinct CDR3 sequences on record, around two fifths of them singletons. In total, the top ten clones hold around 8% of the sample. Sequencing was done on a sample of breast tumor tissue. Receptor source: a female donor with breast cancer. Some clones in this sample may be carry-over from other donors' samples.

The chain employs TRBV10-3 and TRBJ1-5, with TRBD1 identical over 7 bases. The CDR3 spans 18 residues. CDR1 and CDR2 from the germline V gene are ENHRY and SYGVKD. V shed 2 bases and J 2 bases; nucleotides not matched to a gene: 12. The CDR3 loop is CAISEPRGGEGGNQPQHF. The DNA of the CDR3 is TGTGCCATCAGTGAGCCCAGGGGGGGAGAGGGTGGCAATCAGCCCCAGCATTTT.

This clonotype has a count of ten or more. The rearrangement uses TRBV2 and TRBJ1-5; 7 nucleotides line up with TRBD1. This CDR3 is 14 amino acids long. The trim removed 6 bases at V and 4 bases at J, leaving 6 bases unmatched. Germline loops: CDR1 SNHLY, CDR2 FYNNEI. The DNA for the CDR3 is TGTGCCAGCAGAGGGACAGTCTGGAATCAGCCCCAGCATTTT. Its protein product is CASRGTVWNQPQHF.

This clonotype was found many times. With a much larger clone just one base away, this may be a read error. The J gene is TRBJ2-7, the V gene TRBV20-1; 8 nucleotides agree with TRBD1. The CDR3 is 14 amino acids. Germline CDR1 DFQATT, CDR2 SNEGSKA (reference sequence). V was clipped by 5 bases and J by 6 bases; unmatched bases: 12. In DNA, the CDR3 is TGCAGTGCTCGTGGCAGGGGGCACCTCTCCGAGCAGTACTTC. It encodes CSARGRGHLSEQYF.

This clonotype is labeled medium-sized. The chain carries TRBV6-6 and TRBJ1-5; tentative D call: TRBD1 (5 bases). Germline loops: CDR1 MNHNY, CDR2 SVGAGI (reference sequence). Deletions cut 1 base from V and 1 base from J, with 11 bases between. The CDR3 totals 16 residues. The CDR3: CASSYYGRASNQPQHF. CDR3 nucleotides: TGTGCCAGCAGTTACTACGGCAGGGCGAGCAATCAGCCCCAGCATTTT.

The chain carries TRBV11-3 and TRBJ2-2; D possibly corresponds to TRBD1 (5 bases). With 1 base removed from V and 0 bases from J, the gap between germline ends came to 18 bases. Germline values: CDR1 SGHNT, CDR2 YENEEA. The CDR3 is made up of 19 amino acids. CDR3 DNA sequence: TGTGCCAGCAGCTTAGTTAGACCCCAGGGCTGTGCGAACACCGGGGAGCTGTTTTTT. It yields the protein CASSLVRPQGCANTGELFF.

This clonotype was counted only a few times. A read error may explain this, as a much larger clone is one base away. The rearrangement links TRBV20-1 to TRBJ2-1, with 13 bases fitting TRBD2. CDR1 DFQATT and CDR2 SNEGSKA come from the germline V gene (reference sequence). Trimming removed 6 bases from V and 0 bases from J; junction bases left unmatched: 8. The CDR3 contains 17 residues. The CDR3 is CSARTSGSPPSYNEQFF. DNA for the CDR3: TGCAGTGCCAGGACTAGCGGGAGTCCCCCCTCCTACAATGAGCAGTTCTTC.

The table lists this clonotype with many counts. The chain combines TRBV19 with TRBJ2-1, with unresolved D. The germline gives CDR1 LNHDA, CDR2 SQIVND (reference sequence). V was trimmed by 8 bases and J by 5 bases, leaving 16 bases between them. This CDR3 is 14 amino acids long. For the CDR3, the DNA is TGTGCCAGTGAGACGCCGCGACCGAACAATGAGCAGTTCTTC. It yields the protein CASETPRPNNEQFF.

On this clonotype: A read error may produce the germline difference seen at one junction end. This rearrangement joins TRBV5-8 to TRBJ2-3; D perhaps matches TRBD2 (6 bases). CDR3 length equals 15 residues. Germline V CDR1 and CDR2: SGHTS, YDEGEE. The CDR3 protein is CAGSLASGEISTQYF. CDR3 nucleotide sequence: TGTGCCGGCAGCTTGGCATCGGGGGAGATCAGTACGCAGTATTTT.

This clonotype was picked up one time. This sequence joins TRBV5-1 and TRBJ2-3; D is perhaps TRBD2 (6 bases). The CDR3 extends over 14 amino acids. Germline V lookup: CDR1 SGHRS, CDR2 YFSETQ. V was pared by 0 bases and J by 6 bases, with 11 bases between. The CDR3 loop reads CASSLGTTSDTQYF. Written as DNA, the CDR3 is TGCGCCAGCAGCTTGGGGACTACTAGCGATACGCAGTATTTT.

CDR3 nucleotide sequence: TGTGCCAGCAGCTTGGAGGGAACCCAAGAGACCCAGTACTTC. Protein sequence: CASSLEGTQETQYF. J is TRBJ2-5 and V is TRBV5-6; D remains unclear. V dropped 0 bases and J dropped 1 base, with 7 bases sitting between them. Germline V CDR1 and CDR2: SGHDT, YYEEEE. CDR3 length equals 14 residues.

The J gene is TRBJ2-3, the V gene TRBV19; a possible D gene is TRBD1 (7 bases). Trimming shortened V by 9 bases and J by 2 bases, and 21 bases separated the two germline ends. In germline, CDR1 is LNHDA, CDR2 SQIVND (reference sequence). The CDR3 consists of 16 residues. This chain's CDR3 is CASNRGGGQYTDTQYF. The CDR3 bases are TGTGCCAGCAACAGGGGTGGGGGGCAGTACACAGATACGCAGTATTTT.

This clonotype was seen more than once but under ten times. The CDR3 loop is CASSAGSEQYF. The CDR3 nucleotides read TGTGCCAGCAGTGCAGGCTCCGAGCAGTACTTC. The J gene is TRBJ2-7, the V gene TRBV9; D unresolved. V lost 5 bases, J lost 6 bases, and 9 bases lay in between. Per the germline V gene, CDR1 is SGDLS and CDR2 is YYNGEE. CDR3 length: 11 amino acids.

Concerning this clonotype itself: Just one base apart from a much larger clone, this may be a read error. V and J are TRBV12-3 or TRBV12-4 and TRBJ2-1; 8 positions match TRBD1. J was trimmed by 3 bases and V by 3 bases; bases with no gene match: 16. This CDR3 has 19 amino acids. DNA for the CDR3: TGTGCCAGCAGTTTCGCTCGGGTTGCCGGGACAGGAAACTACAATGAGCAGTTCTTC. Translation: CASSFARVAGTGNYNEQFF.

V is TRBV7-9 and J is TRBJ1-4, with 8 bases fitting TRBD1. Germline CDR1 SEHNR, CDR2 FQNEAQ (reference sequence). V shed 5 bases and J 5 bases; nucleotides not matched to a gene: 4. There are 14 residues in the CDR3. The CDR3 region is CASSRDRWNEKLFF. The CDR3 DNA reads TGTGCCAGCAGCAGGGACAGGTGGAATGAAAAACTGTTTTTT.

Comments on this clonotype: Given a much more abundant clone one base away, this may be a read error. The chain recombines TRBV28 with TRBJ2-7; tentative D call: TRBD2 (6 bases). Germline CDR1 MDHEN, CDR2 SYDVKM. This CDR3 has 13 residues. Trimming left V 8 bases short and J 7 bases short, with 18 bases between. Written as DNA, the CDR3 is TGTGCCAGCGGGACTTCGGGGCGAGGGGAGCAGTACTTC. It is translated as CASGTSGRGEQYF.

Turning to this clonotype: One end of the junction varies from germline; a read error may be responsible. This sequence joins TRBV6-6 and TRBJ1-2, with D unclear. The CDR3 is 12 residues long. Germline-derived CDR1 and CDR2 are MNHNY and SVGAGI (reference sequence). The CDR3 is CARNDGVKYYIF. In DNA, the CDR3 is TGTGCCAGGAACGACGGTGTGAAGTACTACATCTTC.

This clonotype was seen repeatedly, ten times or more. This chain links TRBV7-2 with TRBJ2-3; TRBD2 is a possible D gene (6 bases). The CDR3 sequence is 17 residues long. CDR1 is SGHTA, CDR2 FQGNSA, per germline. V lost 5 bases, J lost 3 bases, and 21 bases lay in between. The CDR3 region has the DNA TGTGCCAGCAGCGCCGACCCCTGGCGGGGCGATACAGATACGCAGTATTTT. This codes for CASSADPWRGDTDTQYF.

Note on this clonotype: A much larger clone differs by one base, so this may be a read error. The rearrangement joins TRBV12-3 or TRBV12-4 to TRBJ2-5; TRBD2 matches at 11 bases. Trimming cost V 2 bases and J 4 bases; bases outside gene matches: 9. The CDR3 is made up of 17 amino acids. The CDR3 region is CASSLNSGGVGLETQYF. As DNA, the CDR3 is TGTGCCAGCAGTTTAAATAGCGGGGGGGTTGGACTAGAGACCCAGTACTTC.

Ten or more counts support this clonotype. The chain joins TRBV14 to TRBJ2-3; D may be TRBD2 (5 bases). V lost 2 bases and J 6 bases, leaving 21 bases between the germline ends. Germline loops: CDR1 SGHDN, CDR2 FVKESK. The CDR3 runs to 17 residues. The CDR3, as DNA: TGTGCCAGCAGCCAACGGGGTTGGTCTCCCCGGCCCGATACGCAGTATTTT. It encodes CASSQRGWSPRPDTQYF. Together with reference TRBV14 and TRBJ2-3, the CDR3 gives the full variable domain: EAGVTQFPSHSVIEKGQTVTLRCDPISGHDNLYWYRRVMGKEIKFLLHFVKESKQDESGMPNNRFLAERTGGTYSTLKVQPAELEDSGVYFCASSQRGWSPRPDTQYFGPGTRLTVL.

Points on this clonotype: A much larger clonotype is one base distant, so this may be a read error. This chain connects TRBV3-1 to TRBJ1-5; 11 bases align to TRBD1. The CDR3 extends over 16 amino acids. Germline CDR1 LGHDT, CDR2 YNNKEL (reference sequence). The trim removed 6 bases at V and 1 base at J, leaving 5 bases unmatched. The CDR3 nucleotides are TGTGCCAGCAGGCGGACAGGGGGCCACAGCAATCAGCCCCAGCATTTT. Its protein is CASRRTGGHSNQPQHF.

A note on this clonotype: With a much larger clone just one base away, this may be a read error. The chain combines TRBV12-3 or TRBV12-4 with TRBJ2-5, with TRBD2 matching 7 bases. The CDR3 sequence is 14 residues long. CDR3 coding DNA: TGTGCCAGCAGTTTCCGGGGGGTTCAAGGGACCCAGTACTTC. Translating it yields CASSFRGVQGTQYF.

A remark on this clonotype: Because the CDR3's place on the DNA is in doubt, the DNA is left out and the CDR3 is given as listed by TCRdb. This chain connects TRBV2 to TRBJ2-2; TRBD1, the D gene given by the table, was not confirmed from the DNA. Germline assignment: CDR1 SNHLY and CDR2 FYNNEI. A total of 20 residues make up the CDR3, ends included. CDR3 sequence reads: CASSAPYEQYFGPGTGELFF.

The chain carries TRBV19 and TRBJ2-7, with 9 positions matching TRBD1. Unmatched junction bases numbered 5, after V lost 9 bases and J lost 2 bases. CDR3 length: 13 residues. Germline assignment: CDR1 LNHDA and CDR2 SQIVND (reference sequence). The CDR3 here is CASAGTGTYEQYF. The CDR3 coding sequence is TGTGCCAGCGCCGGGACAGGGACCTACGAGCAGTACTTC.

This clonotype was seen repeatedly, ten times or more. The chain carries TRBV19 and TRBJ2-5; D gene uncertain. The ends were cut back, 3 bases at V and 4 bases at J, with 3 bases in the middle. CDR1 and CDR2 (germline): LNHDA, SQIVND (reference sequence). This CDR3 spans 11 amino acids. CDR3 nucleotide sequence: TGTGCCAGTAGTATTGCAGAGACCCAGTACTTC. As protein: CASSIAETQYF.

As to this clonotype: This may be a read error, as it is one base from a much larger clone. The rearrangement links TRBV7-9 to TRBJ1-4; unclear D gene. There are 14 residues in the CDR3. CDR1 and CDR2 (germline): SEHNR, FQNEAQ (reference sequence). The CDR3 sequence: CASRPSRTNEELFF. In DNA form, the CDR3 reads TGTGCCAGCAGACCATCCCGGACGAATGAAGAACTGTTTTTT.

Many counts were recorded for this clonotype. This chain joins TRBV7-2 and TRBJ2-7; TRBD2 agrees at 10 bases. V shed 5 bases, J shed 0 bases, and the junction held 4 bases outside the gene matches. The germline CDR1 and CDR2 sequences are SGHTA and FQGNSA. The CDR3 has 15 amino acids. CDR3 residues: CASSTLAGVSYEQYF. The CDR3 region has the DNA TGTGCCAGCAGCACCCTAGCGGGGGTCTCCTACGAGCAGTACTTC.

Comments on this clonotype: This CDR3 fails to terminate in the conserved phenylalanine or tryptophan, so it likely reflects a read error. The V call is TRBV19, the J call TRBJ2-5; D might be TRBD1 (6 bases). The V end lost 5 bases, the J end lost 5 bases, and 21 bases lay between the germline ends. Germline CDR1 LNHDA, CDR2 SQIVND (reference sequence). The CDR3 runs to 16 residues. CDR3 sequence (DNA): TGTGCCAGTAGTTTCGAGTACCAGGGGAGAATGGAGACCCAGTACTCC. Amino acids: CASSFEYQGRMETQYS.

At least ten counts were recorded for this clonotype. The J gene is TRBJ1-5, the V gene TRBV6-5; unclear D gene. CDR3 length: 13 residues. The V end lost 2 bases, the J end lost 7 bases, and 9 bases lay between the germline ends. Germline CDR1 MNHEY, CDR2 SVGAGI. Written as DNA, the CDR3 is TGTGCCAGCAGTTACGAATCCGGACAGCCCCAGCATTTT. Translation: CASSYESGQPQHF.